Listed below are T cell receptor beta chains from one sample, sequenced in a study of blood T cell repertoires in COVID-19. Sequenced by immunoSEQ multiplex PCR; TCRdb stores in-frame clones only, minus some. The table has around 110,000 clones, 90% seen once. The sample was peripheral blood. These receptors came from a human donor with active COVID-19. The donor label of this sample is uncertain. Each CDR3 is given with its conserved first and last residue. D genes are given only for firm matches. Some rows have no size entry. The others give once, few or many, or a class for an expanded clone.

d_gene	j_gene	v_gene	abundance	CDR3aa	CDR3nt
-	TRBJ1-4	TRBV5-8	-	CASSLIRFQRMATNEKLFF	TGTGCCAGCAGCTTAATTCGGTTCCAGCGAATGGCAACTAATGAAAAACTGTTTTTT
TRBD1	TRBJ2-1	TRBV6-5	-	CASSYWTGHNEQFF	TGTGCCAGCAGTTACTGGACAGGCCACAATGAGCAGTTCTTC
TRBD2	TRBJ2-3	TRBV7-2	-	CASSDGTSGFTDTQYF	TGTGCCAGCAGCGATGGGACTAGCGGATTCACAGATACGCAGTATTTT
TRBD1	TRBJ1-5	TRBV19	-	CASGESGQAFRAQHF	TGTGCCAGCGGCGAGTCGGGACAGGCGTTTAGAGCCCAGCATTTT
TRBD2	TRBJ2-5	TRBV11-2	-	CASSPTLGGGETQYF	TGTGCCAGCAGCCCAACCTTGGGGGGGGGAGAGACCCAGTACTTC
TRBD1	TRBJ1-2	TRBV12-3/TRBV12-4	-	CASRGTGRSGYTF	TGTGCCAGCCGGGGGACAGGGCGGTCGGGCTACACCTTC
-	TRBJ1-2	TRBV19	-	CASSIQGYGYTF	TGTGCCAGTAGTATCCAGGGCTATGGCTACACCTTC
TRBD1	TRBJ1-1	TRBV10-3	-	CAIKRGTVNTEAFF	TGTGCCATCAAACGAGGGACAGTGAACACTGAAGCTTTCTTT
-	TRBJ2-3	TRBV5-5	-	CASSSWASGTDTQYF	TGTGCCAGCAGCTCCTGGGCTAGCGGCACAGATACGCAGTATTTT
-	TRBJ2-3	TRBV3-1/TRBV3-2	-	CASSHPKGGREGWSTDTQYF	TGTGCCAGCAGCCATCCTAAAGGGGGTAGGGAGGGGTGGTCCACAGATACGCAGTATTTT
-	TRBJ1-5	TRBV11-2	-	CASSLGLGNQPQHF	TGTGCCAGCAGCTTAGGGTTAGGCAATCAGCCCCAGCATTTT
TRBD1	TRBJ1-2	TRBV4-1	few	CASSLGTGASAGYTF	TGCGCCAGCAGCCTCGGGACAGGGGCCTCTGCAGGCTACACCTTC
TRBD2	TRBJ2-3	TRBV5-1	-	CASSLGVAGRPTSTDTQYF	TGCGCCAGCAGCTTGGGGGTAGCGGGGCGCCCCACTAGCACAGATACGCAGTATTTT
TRBD1	TRBJ1-2	TRBV9	-	CASSPPGGQGYGYTF	TGTGCCAGCAGCCCCCCGGGGGGACAGGGCTATGGCTACACCTTC
-	TRBJ1-5	TRBV5-8	few	CASSSHPNQPQHF	TGTGCCAGCAGCTCACACCCGAATCAGCCCCAGCATTTT
TRBD1	TRBJ1-2	TRBV5-4	-	CASSLGGQIHYGYTF	TGTGCCAGCAGCTTGGGGGGACAGATCCACTATGGCTACACCTTC
-	TRBJ2-1	TRBV4-1	-	CASSQAQLYNEQFF	TGCGCCAGCAGCCAAGCACAGCTCTACAATGAGCAGTTCTTC
-	TRBJ1-1	TRBV6-2/TRBV6-3	-	CASSFAPWTVKNTEAFF	TGTGCCAGCAGTTTCGCTCCATGGACAGTGAAGAACACTGAAGCTTTCTTT
TRBD1	TRBJ2-2	TRBV30	-	CAWSPPYRGNTGELFF	TGTGCCTGGAGTCCACCTTACAGGGGAAACACCGGGGAGCTGTTTTTT
-	TRBJ1-5	TRBV4-1	-	CASSHPTGIGNQPQHF	TGCGCCAGCAGCCACCCAACAGGGATTGGGAACCAGCCCCAGCATTTT
TRBD2	TRBJ2-1	TRBV11-2	-	CASRHLLAGVYNEQFF	TGTGCCAGCAGGCACCTCCTAGCGGGGGTTTACAATGAGCAGTTCTTC
-	TRBJ1-2	TRBV6-6	once	CASSQQGNYGYTF	TGTGCCAGCAGTCAACAGGGAAACTATGGCTACACCTTC
-	TRBJ1-1	TRBV3-1/TRBV3-2	-	CASSQVGLEAFF	TGTGCCAGCAGCCAAGTTGGACTAGAAGCTTTCTTT
-	TRBJ2-7	TRBV6-2/TRBV6-3	-	CASSYESDEQYF	TGTGCCAGCAGTTACGAGTCGGACGAGCAGTACTTC
TRBD2	TRBJ2-7	TRBV28	-	CASSTAGAPYEQYF	TGTGCCAGCAGCACAGCGGGGGCCCCCTACGAGCAGTACTTC
TRBD2	TRBJ2-3	TRBV28	-	CASSLLGLAGGKDTQYF	TGTGCCAGCAGTTTGCTCGGGCTAGCGGGGGGAAAAGATACGCAGTATTTT
-	TRBJ2-7	TRBV10-3	-	CAISARGGLSYEQYF	TGTGCCATCAGTGCGAGGGGGGGCCTTTCCTACGAGCAGTACTTC
TRBD1	TRBJ2-2	TRBV9	once	CASSAPGTGFGTGELFF	TGTGCCAGCAGCGCCCCAGGGACAGGGTTCGGCACCGGGGAGCTGTTTTTT
-	TRBJ2-1	TRBV2	-	CASSPQGIISGNEQFF	TGTGCCAGCAGTCCCCAGGGTATCATCAGTGGCAATGAGCAGTTCTTC
-	TRBJ2-3	TRBV5-4	-	CASAVYRGRGTDTQYF	TGTGCCAGCGCAGTCTATAGGGGCAGGGGCACAGATACGCAGTATTTT
-	TRBJ1-1	TRBV6-2/TRBV6-3	-	CASSSYGLAEAFF	TGTGCCAGCAGTTCGTACGGACTAGCTGAAGCTTTCTTT
-	TRBJ1-1	TRBV5-6	-	CASSPSEGVWITEAFF	TGTGCCAGCAGCCCGAGCGAGGGGGTTTGGATCACTGAAGCTTTCTTT
TRBD2	TRBJ2-1	TRBV11-2	once	CASSLVLAGNNEQFF	TGTGCCAGCAGCTTAGTTCTAGCGGGGAACAATGAGCAGTTCTTC
TRBD2	TRBJ2-1	TRBV9	-	CASSVGLAGSSYNEQFF	TGTGCCAGCAGCGTTGGACTAGCGGGGAGCTCCTACAATGAGCAGTTCTTC
TRBD1	TRBJ2-7	TRBV18	-	CASSGQGFYEQYF	TGTGCCAGCTCCGGACAGGGGTTTTACGAGCAGTACTTC
-	TRBJ1-1	TRBV7-9	-	CASSLGTGMNTEAFF	TGTGCCAGCAGCTTAGGCACGGGGATGAACACTGAAGCTTTCTTT
-	TRBJ1-4	TRBV6-2/TRBV6-3	-	CASSPGLEKLFF	TGTGCCAGCAGTCCGGGACTGGAAAAACTGTTTTTT
-	TRBJ1-1	TRBV4-2	-	CASSQARIPGRGNTEAFF	TGTGCCAGCAGCCAAGCCCGTATCCCGGGTAGGGGGAACACTGAAGCTTTCTTT
-	TRBJ1-5	TRBV2	-	CASSEDRVRQPQHF	TGTGCCAGCAGTGAAGACAGGGTAAGGCAGCCCCAGCATTTT
TRBD1	TRBJ1-6	TRBV4-3	-	CASSQLGQGGNNSPLHF	TGCGCCAGCAGCCAACTGGGACAGGGGGGAAATAATTCACCCCTCCACTTT
-	TRBJ2-3	TRBV28	-	CASSLLPHRLITDTQYF	TGTGCCAGCAGTTTATTACCCCACAGGCTCATCACAGATACGCAGTATTTT
TRBD2	TRBJ2-1	TRBV7-3	-	CASSPRHGGTNNEQFF	TGTGCCAGCAGCCCCCGTCACGGGGGGACTAACAATGAGCAGTTCTTC
-	TRBJ1-2	TRBV28	-	CASSLLAGLFYYGYTF	TGTGCCAGCAGTTTATTGGCAGGGCTATTTTACTATGGCTACACCTTC
-	TRBJ1-5	TRBV15	-	CATSTRPGDGNQPQHF	TGTGCCACCAGCACCCGACCAGGGGATGGTAATCAGCCCCAGCATTTT
-	TRBJ1-6	TRBV15	-	CATSRTGYNSPLHF	TGTGCCACCAGCAGGACGGGTTATAATTCACCCCTCCACTTT
-	TRBJ2-7	TRBV6-2/TRBV6-3	once	CASSYSNIVQGTHEQYF	TGTGCCAGCAGTTACTCGAATATTGTACAGGGGACTCACGAGCAGTACTTC
-	TRBJ2-7	TRBV19	-	CASMGSSYEQYF	TGTGCCAGTATGGGCAGCTCCTACGAGCAGTACTTC
-	TRBJ2-7	TRBV10-2	once	CASSQNSYEQYF	TGCGCCAGCAGTCAGAACTCCTACGAGCAGTACTTC
-	TRBJ2-6	TRBV5-1	-	CASSPRPRSGANVLTF	TGCGCCAGCAGCCCGAGGCCCCGCTCTGGGGCCAACGTCCTGACTTTC
-	TRBJ2-7	TRBV5-1	once	CASSLAVRDYEQYF	TGCGCCAGCAGCTTGGCTGTCAGGGACTACGAGCAGTACTTC
-	TRBJ2-4	TRBV4-3	-	CASSQEPSGQGCIQYF	TGCGCCAGCAGCCAAGAACCGTCCGGGCAGGGCTGCATTCAGTACTTC
TRBD1	TRBJ1-2	TRBV13	-	CASSGLTGGFYGYTF	TGTGCCAGCAGCGGGTTGACAGGGGGCTTCTATGGCTACACCTTC
TRBD1	TRBJ1-2	TRBV6-5	-	CASSYSRTGANGYTF	TGTGCCAGCAGTTACTCCAGGACAGGGGCGAATGGCTACACCTTC
TRBD2	TRBJ2-5	TRBV7-6	-	CASSFSGGGSYQETQYF	TGTGCCAGCAGCTTCTCCGGGGGGGGGAGTTACCAAGAGACCCAGTACTTC
TRBD2	TRBJ2-5	TRBV27	-	CASSLRAGGPKTQYF	TGTGCCAGCAGTTTAAGGGCGGGGGGGCCGAAGACCCAGTACTTC
TRBD1	TRBJ1-5	TRBV2	-	CATTGQLNQPQHF	TGTGCCACAACGGGACAGCTCAATCAGCCCCAGCATTTT
-	TRBJ1-5	TRBV7-2	-	CASSWGQGRNQPQHF	TGTGCCAGCAGCTGGGGCCAGGGGCGCAATCAGCCCCAGCATTTT
TRBD1	TRBJ1-2	TRBV6-5	-	CASSSHQGAPVYGYTF	TGTGCCAGCAGTTCCCACCAGGGGGCCCCGGTCTATGGCTACACCTTC